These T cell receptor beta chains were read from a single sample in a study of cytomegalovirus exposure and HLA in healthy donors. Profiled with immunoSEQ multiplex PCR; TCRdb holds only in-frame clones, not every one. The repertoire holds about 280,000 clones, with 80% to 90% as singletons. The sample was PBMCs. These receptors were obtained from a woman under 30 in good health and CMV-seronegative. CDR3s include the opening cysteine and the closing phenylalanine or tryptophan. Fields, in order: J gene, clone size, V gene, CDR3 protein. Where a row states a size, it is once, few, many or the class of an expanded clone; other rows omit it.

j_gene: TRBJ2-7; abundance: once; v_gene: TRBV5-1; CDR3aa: CASNPDRPGEQYF
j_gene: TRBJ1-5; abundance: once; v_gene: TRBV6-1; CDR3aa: CASSEGGGNQPQHF
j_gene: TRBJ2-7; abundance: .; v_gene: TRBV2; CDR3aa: CASFGLAGAGEQYF
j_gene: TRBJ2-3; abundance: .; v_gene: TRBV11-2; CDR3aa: CASSLGQSTDTQYF
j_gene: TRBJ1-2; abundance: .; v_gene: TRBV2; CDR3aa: CASSEELRWIYGYTF
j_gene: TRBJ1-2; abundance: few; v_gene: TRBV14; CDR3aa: CASSQDLIYGYTF
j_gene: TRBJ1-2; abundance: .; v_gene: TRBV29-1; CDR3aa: CSVDQGKWGYTF
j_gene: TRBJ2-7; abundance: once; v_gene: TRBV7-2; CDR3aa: CASSLQTGPSYEQYF
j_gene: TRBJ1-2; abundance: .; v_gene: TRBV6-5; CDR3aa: CASSNADSTNYGYTF
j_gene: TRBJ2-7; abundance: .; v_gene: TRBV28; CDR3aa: CASYREGRYEQYF
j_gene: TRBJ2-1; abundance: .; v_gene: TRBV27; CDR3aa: CASTSRGTGLNFVEQFF
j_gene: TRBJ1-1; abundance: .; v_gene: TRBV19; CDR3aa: CASSIVAGNTEAFF
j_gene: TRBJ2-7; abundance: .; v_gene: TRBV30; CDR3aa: CAWSLAYEQYF
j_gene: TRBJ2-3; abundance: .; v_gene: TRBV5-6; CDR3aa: CASSSLWREGSVPTDTQYF
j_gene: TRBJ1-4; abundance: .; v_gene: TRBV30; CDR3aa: CAWSDLPFSGGSNEKLFF
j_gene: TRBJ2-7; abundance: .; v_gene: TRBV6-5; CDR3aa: CASTDRAYEQYF
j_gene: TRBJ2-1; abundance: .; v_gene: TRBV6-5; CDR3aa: CASYTNNEQFF
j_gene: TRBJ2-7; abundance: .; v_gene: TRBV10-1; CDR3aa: CASTSGGEQYF